These T cell receptor beta chains were read from a single sample in a study of cytomegalovirus exposure and HLA in healthy donors. The method was immunoSEQ multiplex PCR; TCRdb's version includes in-frame clones alone and lacks a portion of them. The sample holds about 64,000 clones, over 70% seen once. The sequenced sample was PBMCs. These receptors came from a male donor in good health and CMV-seropositive. CDR3s leave out the opening cysteine and the closing phenylalanine or tryptophan. D genes are given only for firm matches.

10,TRBV18,TRBJ1-4,-,ASSRGNEKLF
12,TRBV4-3,TRBJ2-7,TRBD1,ASSQVRDSGFLH
12,TRBV4-3,TRBJ1-2,TRBD1,ASSQQGAGYGYT
17,TRBV4-1,TRBJ2-2,-,ASSQGILKRGKNTGELF
10,TRBV10-3,TRBJ2-7,-,AISEWGDEQY
12,TRBV13,TRBJ2-3,TRBD1,ASSTQGATDTQY
14,TRBV19,TRBJ1-2,-,AIVGTNADGNYGYT
11,TRBV28,TRBJ1-1,-,ASSFPGFPEAF
13,TRBV2,TRBJ1-1,-,ASSEGRGFGTEAF
14,TRBV5-1,TRBJ2-6,-,ASSFTQVSGANVLT
15,TRBV30,TRBJ1-2,-,AWSVGLGRRARYGYT
13,TRBV5-6,TRBJ2-3,TRBD1,ASSLTGGYTDTQY
14,TRBV4-3,TRBJ1-5,-,ASSTKYELPWQPQH
12,TRBV4-3,TRBJ2-7,TRBD1,ASSQVRDSGFLY
14,TRBV11-2,TRBJ1-1,TRBD1,ASRIGPGGWNTEAF
14,TRBV11-1,TRBJ2-1,TRBD2,ASSLDLAGGPNEQF
11,TRBV6-5,TRBJ1-1,-,ASSYVLNTEAF
12,TRBV2,TRBJ2-6,-,ASSESSGANVLT
12,TRBV5-1,TRBJ2-7,-,ASSLELVWSEQY
13,TRBV5-1,TRBJ1-2,-,ASSLGGVTNYGYT
12,TRBV5-1,-,TRBD1,ASSPGQGPYEQY
12,TRBV6-5,TRBJ2-7,TRBD2,ASSWTSGDYEQY
12,TRBV9,TRBJ1-1,-,ASSGAYGNTEAF
12,TRBV6-5,TRBJ1-5,-,ASSHDGDNQPQH
13,TRBV6-6,TRBJ1-1,-,ASRARQSSNTEAF
11,TRBV7-2,TRBJ1-1,-,ASSLPVNTEAF
13,TRBV4-2,TRBJ1-2,-,ASSQESREGYGYT
14,TRBV21-1,TRBJ1-5,-,ASSNARPGQNQPQH